The clone carrying this T cell receptor beta chain was counted many times. Antigen unknown. MiXCR re-clonotyped the PCR reads for TCRdb. The sample lists about 59,000 clones, roughly 16% occurring once. This specimen comes from a study of metastatic and nonmetastatic thyroid tumors. Study information: Malignant and benign thyroid patients had repertoires compared in peripheral blood and tumor or nodule tissue. Overall study findings and caveats: It was reportedly found that TCR beta diversity was significantly higher in malignant thyroid tumors than in benign nodules, a difference seen in both blood and tumor samples.

V lost 7 bases to trimming and J lost 6 bases, with 24 bases between them. The length of the CDR3 is 16 residues. Germline V gene sequence: CDR1 MNHEY, CDR2 SMNVEV (reference sequence). All patients were treatment-naive before thyroid surgery. The clonotype was recovered from a male donor with papillary thyroid cancer or a benign thyroid nodule (not recorded which). Some clones in this sample may be carry-over from other donors' samples. Sequenced: blood. V and J are TRBV27 and TRBJ1-1; D remains ambiguous. For the CDR3, the DNA is TGTGCCAGCACACCCGCCGCATTCAAGGGTTGGGCTGAAGCTTTCTTT. Protein sequence: CASTPAAFKGWAEAFF.